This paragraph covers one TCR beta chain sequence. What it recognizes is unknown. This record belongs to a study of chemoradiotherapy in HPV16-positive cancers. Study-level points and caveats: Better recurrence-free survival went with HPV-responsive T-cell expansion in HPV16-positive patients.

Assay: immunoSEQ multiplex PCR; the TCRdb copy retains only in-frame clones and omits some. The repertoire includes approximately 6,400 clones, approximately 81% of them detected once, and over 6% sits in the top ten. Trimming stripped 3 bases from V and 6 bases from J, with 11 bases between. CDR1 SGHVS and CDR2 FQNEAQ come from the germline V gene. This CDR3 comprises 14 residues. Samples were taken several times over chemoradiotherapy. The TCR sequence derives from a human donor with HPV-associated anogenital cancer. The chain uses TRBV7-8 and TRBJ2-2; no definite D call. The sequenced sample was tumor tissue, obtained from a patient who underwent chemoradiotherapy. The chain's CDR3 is CASSFNTPPGELFF. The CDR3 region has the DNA TGTGCCAGCAGCTTCAACACCCCGCCCGGGGAGCTGTTTTTT.